This is a list of T cell receptor beta chains from one sample in a study of OX40 agonist ivuxolimab in advanced cancers. Repertoires were generated with immunoSEQ multiplex PCR, while TCRdb's copy carries only in-frame clones and drops some. The sample consists of tens of thousands of clones, roughly nine tenths of them appearing once. Sequences were derived from CD4+ or CD8+ T cells sorted from blood, sampled in a trial of the OX40 agonist ivuxolimab. The receptor source for this set is an adult with an advanced solid tumor such as melanoma, head and neck, liver or kidney cancer. CDR3s include the opening cysteine and the closing phenylalanine or tryptophan. Fields, in order: clone size, V gene, CDR3 length, J gene, D gene, CDR3 DNA, CDR3 protein. D genes are given only for firm matches. Size is omitted from some rows. Given values are once, few, many or a class for expanded clones.

>.|TRBV10-1|13|TRBJ2-1|.
TGCGCCAGCAGTACGGCCGGAGGAAATGAGCAGTTCTTC
CASSTAGGNEQFF
>.|TRBV5-4|18|TRBJ2-5|TRBD2
TGTGCCAGCATTGGGCCGGCGGGACTAGCGGGAGTGGGAGAGACCCAGTACTTC
CASIGPAGLAGVGETQYF
>.|TRBV19|14|TRBJ1-2|.
TGTGCCAGTAGTATAGACAGGGGAAACTATGGCTACACCTTC
CASSIDRGNYGYTF
>few|TRBV7-9|14|TRBJ1-1|.
TGTGCCAGCAGCTTAGTCCCTCCTAACACTGAAGCTTTCTTT
CASSLVPPNTEAFF
>few|TRBV5-1|13|TRBJ1-1|.
TGCGCCAGCAGCTTGAGGGTGGACACTGAAGCTTTCTTT
CASSLRVDTEAFF
>.|TRBV27|15|TRBJ2-5|TRBD1
TGTGCCAGCAGTAGGGGGCTACCGTACCAAGAGACCCAGTACTTC
CASSRGLPYQETQYF
>.|TRBV10-3|13|TRBJ2-7|TRBD1
TGTGCCATCAGTTTGCAGGGGGCCAACGAGCAGTACTTC
CAISLQGANEQYF
>few|TRBV5-1|19|TRBJ2-2|TRBD2
TGCGCCAGCAGCTTGGTCGGGCTAGCGGGCCAAGGGAACACCGGGGAGCTGTTTTTT
CASSLVGLAGQGNTGELFF
>.|TRBV21-1|15|TRBJ1-1|.
TGTGCCAGCAGCAAAGTGGGGACACCCGACACTGAAGCTTTCTTT
CASSKVGTPDTEAFF
>once|TRBV2|10|TRBJ2-7|.
TGTGCCAGCAGTTCGACCGAGCAGTACTTC
CASSSTEQYF
>.|TRBV2|14|TRBJ1-2|TRBD1
TGTGCCAGCGGGACCAGGGGGAGCCCCTATGGCTACACCTTC
CASGTRGSPYGYTF
>.|TRBV9|15|TRBJ1-4|.
TGTGCCAGCAGCGTTACAGATGATAAGGATGAAAAACTGTTTTTT
CASSVTDDKDEKLFF
>.|TRBV5-1|15|TRBJ1-6|.
TGCGCCAGCAGCTTAGACTCCCTAAGCGCTTCACCCCTCCACTTT
CASSLDSLSASPLHF
>.|TRBV7-3|14|TRBJ2-1|.
TGTGCCAGCAGCTTCCTTTACAGTGACAATGAGCAGTTCTTC
CASSFLYSDNEQFF
>.|TRBV9|17|TRBJ2-1|.
TGTGCCAGCAGCCCTCGTGGGGACTCCCAGATCTACAATGAGCAGTTCTTC
CASSPRGDSQIYNEQFF
>.|TRBV9|16|TRBJ2-2|.
TGTGCCAGCAGCGTATTCTCAGACCTTCCGGCCGGGGAGCTGTTTTTT
CASSVFSDLPAGELFF
>.|TRBV18|14|TRBJ2-5|TRBD2
TGTGCCAGCTCAACACTAGCGGGGGCTGAGACCCAGTACTTC
CASSTLAGAETQYF
>.|TRBV19|15|TRBJ1-2|TRBD1
TGTGCCAGTAGACAGACGGGACAGGGGGACTATGGCTACACCTTC
CASRQTGQGDYGYTF
>.|TRBV7-6|11|TRBJ2-7|.
TGTGCCAGCAGCTCCACTAACGAGCAGTACTTC
CASSSTNEQYF
>.|TRBV29-1|14|TRBJ2-1|TRBD1
TGCAGCGTTGAAGTAGGGACAGCACACAATGAGCAGTTCTTC
CSVEVGTAHNEQFF
>.|TRBV7-3|13|TRBJ2-5|.
TGTGCCAGCAGCCCCATGGCTCAAGAGACCCAGTACTTC
CASSPMAQETQYF
>.|TRBV7-2|15|TRBJ1-4|.
TGTGCCAGCAGCCCCTTGGACGCCCCTCGGGAAAAACTGTTTTTT
CASSPLDAPREKLFF
>.|TRBV6-5|12|TRBJ2-7|.
TGTGCCAGCAGTGAAATCCCCCCACAGCAGTACTTC
CASSEIPPQQYF
>.|TRBV2|14|TRBJ1-1|.
TGTGCCAGCAGGGGCCCATCAGGGAGCACTGAAGCTTTCTTT
CASRGPSGSTEAFF
>.|TRBV7-2|15|TRBJ2-1|TRBD2
TGTGCCAGCAGCTTGTTCCTAGCGGGACGCGATGAGCAGTTCTTC
CASSLFLAGRDEQFF
>.|TRBV5-4|15|TRBJ2-7|TRBD1
TGTGCCACCTTTACCGGGACAGGGGGCTCCTACGAGCAGTACTTC
CATFTGTGGSYEQYF
>.|TRBV7-2|15|TRBJ2-7|TRBD2
TGTGCCAGCAGCCTGAGACTAGCGGGAGAACACGAGCAGTACTTC
CASSLRLAGEHEQYF
>.|TRBV10-3|11|TRBJ2-7|TRBD2
TGTGCAATTGGGGGGGCCTACGAGCAGTACTTC
CAIGGAYEQYF
>.|TRBV14|13|TRBJ1-3|TRBD1
TGTGCCAGCAGCCAAGGCGACAGGGACACCATATATTTT
CASSQGDRDTIYF
>.|TRBV7-2|14|TRBJ2-5|.
TGTGCCAGCAGGCACCGGGACTCTCAAGAGACCCAGTACTTC
CASRHRDSQETQYF
>.|TRBV7-6|14|TRBJ2-7|TRBD2
TGTGCCAGCAGCTTCGGGACTAGCATCTACGAGCAGTACTTC
CASSFGTSIYEQYF
>.|TRBV27|15|TRBJ1-1|TRBD1
TGTGCCAGCAGTGATCCCGGGACAGGGGGCCGTGAAGCTTTCTTT
CASSDPGTGGREAFF
>.|TRBV7-3|15|TRBJ2-2|.
TGTGCCAGCAGCTTAGCCTCAGGGTACACCGGGGAGCTGTTTTTT
CASSLASGYTGELFF
>.|TRBV6-6|12|TRBJ1-1|.
TGTGCCAGCCGTTTGGAAAACACTGAAGCTTTCTTT
CASRLENTEAFF
>.|TRBV28|15|TRBJ2-7|TRBD1
TGTGCCAGCACCCGAGGGCAGGACAGGGCTGGCGAGCAGTACTTC
CASTRGQDRAGEQYF
>.|TRBV4-1|14|TRBJ1-4|TRBD1
TGCGCCAGCAGCCGAGACAGGGGGCTAGAAAAACTGTTTTTT
CASSRDRGLEKLFF
>.|TRBV7-2|11|TRBJ2-7|.
TGTGCCAGCAGTTTAAGCCGCGAGCAGTACTTC
CASSLSREQYF
>once|TRBV19|15|TRBJ1-1|TRBD1
TGTGCCAGTAGGTCTTCGGGACAGAGGGGCACTGAAGCTTTCTTT
CASRSSGQRGTEAFF
>once|TRBV5-4|13|TRBJ2-7|TRBD1
TGTGCCAGCAGTTTCCAGGGGGCTTACGAGCAGTACTTC
CASSFQGAYEQYF
>.|TRBV29-1|12|TRBJ1-4|.
TGCAGCGTTGGTCAGGGGAATGAAAAACTGTTTTTT
CSVGQGNEKLFF
>.|TRBV6-1|12|TRBJ2-7|TRBD1
TGTGCCAGCAGTACAGGGGTGCACGAGCAGTACTTC
CASSTGVHEQYF
>few|TRBV7-9|14|TRBJ2-5|.
TGTGCCAGCAGCTTTACGACCAGGAAAGAGACCCAGTACTTC
CASSFTTRKETQYF
>.|TRBV19|13|TRBJ1-1|TRBD1
TGTGCCAGTAGTAACAGGGGGAACACTGAAGCTTTCTTT
CASSNRGNTEAFF
>.|TRBV11-3|15|TRBJ1-1|TRBD1
TGTGCCAGCAGCTTCTGGGGACAGGGCAAACATGAAGCTTTCTTT
CASSFWGQGKHEAFF
>.|TRBV12-5|16|TRBJ1-1|TRBD1
TGTGCTAGTGGTTTGCCCCTCGACAGGGTGAACACTGAAGCTTTCTTT
CASGLPLDRVNTEAFF
>.|TRBV7-2|15|TRBJ2-5|.
TGTGCCAGCACCCGCCTAGGATCGTACCAAGAGACCCAGTACTTC
CASTRLGSYQETQYF
>.|TRBV7-3|13|TRBJ2-7|.
TGTGCCAGCAGCCCAGGGTACAGGGACGAGCAGTACTTC
CASSPGYRDEQYF
>.|TRBV29-1|13|TRBJ2-3|.
TGCAGCGTTGAGCCCAGGAGCACAGATACGCAGTATTTT
CSVEPRSTDTQYF
>.|TRBV5-1|15|TRBJ1-1|.
TGCGCCAGCAGGGTCCTCGAGGAGGGTGACTTTGAAGCTTTCTTT
CASRVLEEGDFEAFF
>.|TRBV19|12|TRBJ2-1|TRBD2
TGTGCCAGTAGCGGGGGGTACAATGAGCAGTTCTTC
CASSGGYNEQFF
>.|TRBV19|17|TRBJ2-3|TRBD1
TGTGCCAGTATCGGGGGCAGGGGGCAATCTAGCACAGATACGCAGTATTTT
CASIGGRGQSSTDTQYF
>.|TRBV27|13|TRBJ1-6|.
TGTGCCAGCAGGTTGGGAGGTAATTCACCCCTCCACTTT
CASRLGGNSPLHF
>.|TRBV7-2|13|TRBJ2-2|.
TGTGCCAGCAGCGAGGTCCGGGACGGGGAGCTGTTTTTT
CASSEVRDGELFF
>.|TRBV28|13|TRBJ1-4|.
TGTGCCAGCAGCAGGATTACGAATGAAAAACTGTTTTTT
CASSRITNEKLFF